Each of the 14 T cell receptor beta chains below was sequenced from the same sample in a study of siplizumab effects on memory and regulatory T cells. No cognate antigen is known for these TCRs. In the mixed lymphocyte reaction, cells were cocultured for over 5 days at 37°C. Produced via immunoSEQ multiplex PCR; TCRdb's table is partial and in-frame only. Of some 7,800 clones in the sample, about 36% were seen once. Sequenced sample: CFSE-low (dividing) CD8+ T cells sorted from an allogeneic mixed lymphocyte reaction. These receptors all come from a human donor in good health; the cells came from an allogeneic mixed lymphocyte reaction.

The V gene is TRBV19, the J gene TRBJ2-2, with 10 bases that match TRBD1. Germline V gives CDR1 LNHDA, CDR2 SQIVND (reference sequence). Trimming removed 5 bases from V and 7 bases from J; junction bases left unmatched: 10. This CDR3 spans 16 amino acids. In nucleotides, the CDR3 is TGTGCCAGTAGTGTCTCGACAGGGGGCTGGGGCGGGGAGCTGTTTTTT. Translating it yields CASSVSTGGWGGELFF.

This clone was picked up one time. V usage is TRBV11-1 and J usage is TRBJ2-7; D call uncertain. V was shortened by 5 bases and J by 0 bases, with 2 bases between the two germline ends. Germline values: CDR1 SGHAT, CDR2 FQDESV (reference sequence). The CDR3 totals 11 residues. The CDR3 DNA reads TGTGCCAGCAGCCACTCCTACGAGCAGTACTTC. Its translation is CASSHSYEQYF.

J is TRBJ2-7 and V is TRBV11-3, with D tentatively TRBD1 (6 bases). Trimming left V 1 base short and J 5 bases short, with 18 bases between. In germline, CDR1 is SGHNT, CDR2 YENEEA. The CDR3 is 16 amino acids. Here the CDR3 DNA reads TGTGCCAGCAGCTTAGGACCAACAGGGTACAACGACGAGCAGTACTTC. This translates into CASSLGPTGYNDEQYF.

The CDR3 DNA reads TGTGCCAGCAGTTCATACAGGGGGTTTGGAGATACGCAGTATTTT. Encoded protein: CASSSYRGFGDTQYF. The chain carries TRBV6-9 and TRBJ2-3, with 8 nucleotides matching TRBD1. V trimming: 4 bases; J trimming: 5 bases; junction bases outside the gene matches: 8. Germline lookup yields CDR1 MNHGY and CDR2 SVAAGI. This CDR3 comprises 15 residues.

This clone was observed once. The chain employs TRBV27 and TRBJ2-3, with D perhaps matching TRBD2 (5 bases). Germline V gene sequence: CDR1 MNHEY, CDR2 SMNVEV (reference sequence). Trimming removed 4 bases at V and 2 bases at J, with 10 bases between. This CDR3 has 14 amino acids. The CDR3 spells CASSSGLNTDTQYF. DNA of the CDR3: TGTGCCAGCAGTTCCGGACTCAACACAGATACGCAGTATTTT.

The V call is TRBV7-9, the J call TRBJ2-1; D gene uncertain. Germline V gene lookup returns CDR1 SEHNR and CDR2 FQNEAQ (reference sequence). V was clipped by 7 bases and J by 8 bases, with 9 bases between them. The CDR3 is 11 amino acids. The DNA for the CDR3 is TGTGCCAGCAAGTACATGGATGAGCAGTTCTTC. This codes for CASKYMDEQFF.

This clone is labeled medium-sized. The chain combines TRBV4-1 with TRBJ1-1, with D perhaps TRBD1 (5 bases). Trimming left V 1 base short and J 8 bases short, with 11 bases between. Germline V gene lookup returns CDR1 MGHRA and CDR2 YSYEKL. The length of the CDR3 is 13 residues. CDR3 residues: CASSQGRGREAFF. The CDR3 DNA reads as TGCGCCAGCAGCCAAGGCCGGGGACGAGAAGCTTTCTTT.

This clone is medium-sized. The rearrangement joins TRBV18 to TRBJ2-7; the D gene is possibly TRBD1 (5 bases). The CDR3 consists of 14 residues. V was pared by 3 bases and J by 1 base, with 10 bases between. The germline V gene has CDR1 KGHSH and CDR2 LQKENI. The CDR3 nucleotides read TGTGCCAGCTCACCGGGGCATGGTTCCTACGAGCAGTACTTC. Its protein is CASSPGHGSYEQYF.

On this clone itself: At one end, the junction sequence differs from germline, possibly due to a read error. This sample also contains other DNA sequences that code for the same CDR3. The chain joins TRBV4-1 to TRBJ2-7; 9 bases are shared with TRBD2. Germline CDR1 is MGHRA and CDR2 is YSYEKL. There are 14 residues in the CDR3. The CDR3, as DNA: TGTGCCAGCAGCTTAGAGGCGGGAGGGTACGAGCAGTACTTC. This encodes CASSLEAGGYEQYF.

The CDR3 here is CSVVLGGQSNEKLFF. The CDR3 DNA sequence: TGCAGCGTTGTTCTGGGGGGACAATCTAATGAAAAACTGTTTTTT. J is TRBJ1-4 and V is TRBV29-1; D may be TRBD1 (6 bases). Between the trimmed V and J ends, which lost 4 bases and 3 bases, there was a span of 15 bases. CDR1 SQVTM and CDR2 ANQGSEA come from the germline V gene. This CDR3 is 15 amino acids long.

This clone was seen many times. The V and J genes are TRBV28 and TRBJ2-3; 7 positions agree with TRBD2. Per the germline V gene, CDR1 is MDHEN and CDR2 is SYDVKM. The CDR3 spans 15 residues. V was pared by 1 base and J by 1 base, with 2 bases of the junction left unmatched. DNA for the CDR3: TGTGCCAGCAGTTTATCAAGCGGGGGCACAGATACGCAGTATTTT. It is translated as CASSLSSGGTDTQYF.

This chain uses TRBV5-4 with TRBJ2-7; 8 nucleotides agree with TRBD2. The CDR3 spans 13 residues. V lost 4 bases and J lost 2; bases outside the gene matches: 2. Germline V lookup: CDR1 SGHNT, CDR2 YYREEE (reference sequence). The CDR3 region is CASSPGLAYEQYF. DNA for the CDR3: TGTGCCAGCAGCCCGGGACTAGCCTACGAGCAGTACTTC.

By frequency in the sample, this clone is medium-sized. V is TRBV10-3 and J is TRBJ2-7, with 8 bases that match TRBD1. The trim removed 2 bases at V and 2 bases at J, leaving 5 bases unmatched. This CDR3 has 15 residues. Germline V gene sequence: CDR1 ENHRY, CDR2 SYGVKD. CDR3 nucleotides: TGTGCCATCAGTGAGCTCCCGGGACAGGCCTACGAGCAGTACTTC. This gives the protein CAISELPGQAYEQYF.

This clone is termed medium-sized. The chain couples TRBV4-3 to TRBJ2-7; D possibly matches TRBD1 or TRBD2 (5 bases each). V was cut by 0 bases and J by 2 bases, with 11 bases left in between. The CDR3 totals 15 residues. The germline gives CDR1 LGHNA, CDR2 YSLEER. The CDR3 is CASSQDAGTTYEQYF. CDR3 DNA sequence: TGCGCCAGCAGCCAAGATGCAGGGACCACCTACGAGCAGTACTTC.